The 32 T cell receptor beta chains in this list originate from one sample, sequenced in a study of T-cell memory formation after mild COVID-19. TCRdb re-called the 5' RACE reads with MiXCR, one entry per CDR3 protein. The table has over 300,000 distinct CDR3 sequences, around 20% seen once; the top ten hold roughly a fifth. Sequencing input: PBMCs or a T cell subset sorted from them (not recorded which). Receptor source: a man between 18 and 29 years old who had mild COVID-19 (a few samples of this study predate the infection). Cell type and time point are not known.

This clonotype has only a few counts. This rearrangement joins TRBV28 to TRBJ2-2; 11 bases are shared with TRBD2. With V trimmed by 6 bases and J by 7 bases, 10 bases remained unmatched. Germline CDR1 is MDHEN and CDR2 is SYDVKM. The CDR3 consists of 16 residues. The CDR3 sequence is CASSLPLAGALGELFF. Here the CDR3 DNA reads TGTGCCAGCAGCCTGCCACTAGCGGGGGCTCTCGGGGAGCTGTTTTTT.

The J gene is TRBJ1-2, the V gene TRBV6-5; D uncertain. V lost 2 bases, J lost 7 bases, and 14 bases lay in between. Germline values: CDR1 MNHEY, CDR2 SVGAGI. This CDR3 has 14 amino acids. The CDR3 nucleotides read TGTGCCAGCAGTTACAGGAACTTGTGGAGTGGCTACACCTTC. Protein product: CASSYRNLWSGYTF.

This clonotype was counted between two and nine times. The J gene is TRBJ2-3, the V gene TRBV7-2; D is undetermined. Per germline, CDR1 SGHTA and CDR2 FQGNSA. The CDR3 runs to 13 residues. Between the trimmed V and J ends, which lost 1 base and 5 bases, there was a span of 7 bases. The chain's CDR3 is CASSLVLLDTQYF. DNA of the CDR3: TGTGCCAGCAGCTTAGTGTTGTTAGATACGCAGTATTTT. The whole variable domain, filled in from reference TRBV7-2 and TRBJ2-3, reads GAGVSQSPSNKVTEKGKDVELRCDPISGHTALYWYRQSLGQGLEFLIYFQGNSAPDKSGLPSDRFSAERTGGSVSTLTIQRTQQEDSAVYLCASSLVLLDTQYFGPGTRLTVL.

V and J are TRBV5-1 and TRBJ2-7, with 11 bases aligning to TRBD1. Germline V gene lookup returns CDR1 SGHRS and CDR2 YFSETQ. V was clipped by 3 bases and J by 3 bases; unmatched bases: 2. The CDR3 has 14 amino acids. For the CDR3, the DNA is TGCGCCAGCAGCTGGGGGACAGGGGGCTACGAGCAGTACGTC. It yields the protein CASSWGTGGYEQYV.

Here the CDR3 DNA reads TGCGCCAGCGAAGGGACAGGGTATCGAACAGATACGCAGTATTTT. Its protein product is CASEGTGYRTDTQYF. The genes are TRBV10-2 and TRBJ2-3; 9 bases line up with TRBD1. Germline CDR1 and CDR2: WSHSY and SAAADI. The CDR3 has 15 residues. V trimming: 8 bases; J trimming: 3 bases; junction bases outside the gene matches: 9.

This chain connects TRBV10-3 to TRBJ2-3, with TRBD1 matching over 8 bases. J gave up 1 base and V 10 bases, and 7 bases lay outside the gene matches. Germline lookup yields CDR1 ENHRY and CDR2 SYGVKD. This CDR3 has 14 residues. The CDR3 loop is CASLDRAGTDTQYF. The CDR3 nucleotides are TGTGCCAGCCTGGACAGGGCTGGCACAGATACGCAGTATTTT.

This clonotype was counted between two and nine times. The chain employs TRBV2 and TRBJ2-1; the D is unclear. Germline loops: CDR1 SNHLY, CDR2 FYNNEI. This CDR3 has 15 residues. V was clipped by 1 base and J by 2 bases, with 9 bases between them. The CDR3 loop is CASSEDGVAYNEQFF. For the CDR3, the DNA is TGTGCCAGCAGTGAAGACGGAGTCGCCTACAATGAGCAGTTCTTC.

This sequence joins TRBV6-2 or TRBV6-3 and TRBJ2-7, with D possibly matching TRBD2 (6 bases). The CDR3 length is 15 residues. Germline V lookup: CDR1 MNHEY, CDR2 SVGEGT. Trimming shortened V by 4 bases and J by 2 bases, and 15 bases separated the two germline ends. CDR3 DNA: TGTGCCAGCAGTTCCTTAGCGGTAACCGCCTACGAGCAGTACGTC. Amino acids: CASSSLAVTAYEQYV.

Only a few counts were recorded for this clonotype. The chain carries TRBV9 and TRBJ2-7; no clear D. The V end lost 0 bases, the J end lost 5 bases, and 12 bases lay between the germline ends. CDR1 is SGDLS and CDR2 is YYNGEE in the germline V gene. The CDR3 consists of 14 residues. This CDR3 is CASSVGKGHHEQYF. Written as DNA, the CDR3 is TGTGCCAGCAGCGTAGGCAAAGGGCACCACGAGCAGTACTTC.

The chain is built from TRBV12-3 or TRBV12-4 and TRBJ2-6; TRBD2 is a possible D gene (5 bases). This CDR3 has 15 residues. Trimming removed 6 bases from V and 2 bases from J, with 11 bases in between. The CDR3: CASRLLEAGANVLTF. The CDR3 DNA is TGTGCCAGCAGGTTACTAGAGGCTGGGGCCAACGTCCTGACTTTC.

The chain links TRBV20-1 to TRBJ1-5, with D possibly TRBD1 on 6 matching bases. CDR1 and CDR2 (germline): DFQATT, SNEGSKA (reference sequence). V lost 3 bases to trimming and J lost 1 base, with 7 bases between them. CDR3 length equals 13 residues. CDR3 sequence: CSASQGSNQPQHF. The CDR3 coding sequence is TGCAGTGCTAGCCAGGGGAGCAATCAGCCCCAGCATTTT.

This clonotype showed up just a few times. The V gene is TRBV9, the J gene TRBJ2-1; tentatively, D is TRBD2 (6 bases). CDR1 is SGDLS and CDR2 is YYNGEE in the germline V gene. CDR3 length equals 16 residues. Trimming took off 6 bases at V and 1 base at J, with 17 bases between the two ends. In nucleotides, the CDR3 is TGTGCCAGCACCCCTGGGGGGAGTCATTCCTACAATGAGCAGTTCTTC. This translates into CASTPGGSHSYNEQFF.

This clonotype appeared once. This chain uses TRBV5-1 with TRBJ2-7, with a tentative D call TRBD1 (6 bases). From germline, CDR1 is SGHRS and CDR2 YFSETQ. The CDR3 covers 12 residues. Trimming left V 1 base short and J 7 bases short, with 9 bases between. CDR3 bases: TGCGCCAGCAGCTTGACAGGGAATGAGCAGTACTTC. It is translated as CASSLTGNEQYF.

This sequence joins TRBV12-3 or TRBV12-4 and TRBJ1-2, with D possibly being TRBD1 (6 bases). V was cut by 5 bases and J by 7 bases, with 26 bases left in between. The CDR3 spans 17 residues. The CDR3 loop is CASSPRTARTKSFGYTF. DNA of the CDR3: TGTGCCAGCAGTCCACGGACAGCCCGTACCAAAAGTTTTGGCTACACCTTC.

V and J are TRBV20-1 and TRBJ2-3, with 12 bases identical to TRBD2. Per germline, CDR1 DFQATT and CDR2 SNEGSKA (reference sequence). The CDR3 is 18 residues long. V shed 0 bases and J 0 bases; nucleotides not matched to a gene: 7. CDR3 in amino acids: CSARDFLAGGSSTDTQYF. The CDR3 DNA sequence: TGCAGTGCTAGAGATTTCCTAGCGGGGGGGTCTAGCACAGATACGCAGTATTTT.

This clonotype was recorded a few times. The J gene is TRBJ2-2, the V gene TRBV12-3 or TRBV12-4; 8 nucleotides agree with TRBD1. J lost 4 bases, V lost 7 bases, and 8 bases had no gene match. CDR3 size: 15 residues. The CDR3 DNA sequence: TGTGCCAGCACCCGGACAGGGACTCGCACCGGGGAGCTGTTTTTT. Its protein is CASTRTGTRTGELFF.

J is TRBJ2-5 and V is TRBV7-9; 7 positions match TRBD1. V gave up 7 bases and J gave up 5 bases; unmatched junction bases: 7. CDR3 length: 13 amino acids. CDR1 and CDR2 from the germline V gene are SEHNR and FQNEAQ (reference sequence). The CDR3 loop reads CASKFGRGETQYF. In DNA, the CDR3 is TGTGCCAGCAAATTCGGCAGGGGGGAGACCCAGTACTTC.

The CDR3 nucleotides are TGTGCCAGCAGCTTAGAAGGGGGACTAAGCAATCAGCCCCAGCATTTT. This gives the protein CASSLEGGLSNQPQHF. V usage is TRBV7-8 and J usage is TRBJ1-5, with a tentative D call TRBD1 (6 bases). CDR1 and CDR2 from the germline V gene are SGHVS and FQNEAQ. Trimming took 1 base from V and 1 from J, leaving 11 bases between them. The CDR3 loop spans 16 amino acids.

The chain is built from TRBV24-1 and TRBJ2-3, with 7 positions matching TRBD2. The V segment lost 4 bases and the J segment 4 bases; nucleotides outside the gene matches: 4. This CDR3 has 14 amino acids. In germline, CDR1 is KGHDR, CDR2 SFDVKD. CDR3 protein: CATSDQLASDTQYF. The CDR3 bases are TGTGCCACCAGTGACCAACTAGCGTCAGATACGCAGTATTTT.

J is TRBJ2-5 and V is TRBV20-1; 9 bases are a match to TRBD1. The CDR3 is 14 amino acids. The germline V gene encodes CDR1 DFQATT and CDR2 SNEGSKA (reference sequence). The V and J ends lost 1 base and 2 bases, in that order; junction bases with no gene match: 2. The CDR3, as DNA: TGCAGTGCTAGAGGTGGGACAGGGCAAGAGACCCAGTACTTC. This translates into CSARGGTGQETQYF.

This clonotype was seen a few times. In DNA, the CDR3 is TGTGCCAGCAGCTTACTGTGGGGTGAGCAGTTCTTC. Its translation is CASSLLWGEQFF. The V call is TRBV7-2, the J call TRBJ2-1; D unresolved. V dropped 2 bases and J dropped 9 bases, with 8 bases sitting between them. Germline loops: CDR1 SGHTA, CDR2 FQGNSA. The CDR3 is 12 residues long.

This chain connects TRBV7-2 to TRBJ1-5; D uncertain. The CDR3 is 15 amino acids. Germline CDR1 reads SGHTA; CDR2 reads FQGNSA. Trimming stripped 3 bases from V and 2 bases from J, with 11 bases between. In nucleotides, the CDR3 is TGTGCCAGCAGCTTTATTGGTGAAGGCAATCAGCCCCAGCATTTT. Protein product: CASSFIGEGNQPQHF. The full variable domain, rest sourced from reference TRBV7-2 and TRBJ1-5, is GAGVSQSPSNKVTEKGKDVELRCDPISGHTALYWYRQSLGQGLEFLIYFQGNSAPDKSGLPSDRFSAERTGGSVSTLTIQRTQQEDSAVYLCASSFIGEGNQPQHFGDGTRLSIL.

This clonotype was seen a few times. This chain uses TRBV29-1 with TRBJ2-2, with a possible D match to TRBD1 (5 bases). The CDR3 length is 13 residues. The germline CDR1 and CDR2 sequences are SQVTM and ANQGSEA. V lost 2 bases and J lost 11, with 15 bases in between. The CDR3 coding sequence is TGCAGCGTTGAATCAGGGTTTCGCGGTGAGCTGTTTTTT. Translated: CSVESGFRGELFF.

The V call is TRBV4-1, the J call TRBJ2-3, with D possibly matching TRBD1 (5 bases). Germline values: CDR1 MGHRA, CDR2 YSYEKL. This CDR3 is built from 15 residues. V was shortened by 3 bases and J by 0 bases, with 10 bases between the two germline ends. The CDR3 DNA follows: TGCGCCAGCAGCCATTTAGCAGGGAGCACAGATACGCAGTATTTT. The encoded protein is CASSHLAGSTDTQYF.

The V call is TRBV12-3 or TRBV12-4, the J call TRBJ2-1; 7 nucleotides agree with TRBD1. The trim removed 4 bases at V and 7 bases at J, leaving 10 bases unmatched. The CDR3 loop spans 15 amino acids. The CDR3: CASSSRGNTFNEQFF. The CDR3 DNA reads TGTGCCAGCAGTTCCAGGGGGAATACTTTTAATGAGCAGTTCTTC.

The chain uses TRBV7-9 and TRBJ1-1, with D perhaps matching TRBD1 (6 bases). Germline lookup yields CDR1 SEHNR and CDR2 FQNEAQ (reference sequence). V was pared by 2 bases and J by 6 bases, with 16 bases between. The CDR3 loop spans 15 amino acids. The chain's CDR3 is CASSLNIWGLSEAFF. The CDR3 nucleotides are TGTGCCAGCAGCTTAAATATCTGGGGGCTGTCTGAAGCTTTCTTT. Complete variable domain (other parts from reference TRBV7-9 and TRBJ1-1): DTGVSQNPRHKITKRGQNVTFRCDPISEHNRLYWYRQTLGQGPEFLTYFQNEAQLEKSRLLSDRFSAERPKGSFSTLEIQRTEQGDSAMYLCASSLNIWGLSEAFFGQGTRLTVV.

V usage is TRBV6-2 or TRBV6-3 and J usage is TRBJ1-1; maybe TRBD1 (6 bases). The germline gives CDR1 MNHEY, CDR2 SVGEGT. This CDR3 has 11 residues. V was trimmed by 7 bases and J by 8 bases, leaving 11 bases between them. CDR3 sequence (DNA): TGTGCCAGCACCCGGGACATAGAAGCTTTCTTT. Its protein product is CASTRDIEAFF.

CDR3 amino acids: CASSRGGTVAYEQYF. In DNA, the CDR3 is TGTGCCAGCAGCCGGGGCGGGACAGTAGCCTACGAGCAGTACTTC. The chain is built from TRBV14 and TRBJ2-7; weak D call: TRBD1 (7 bases). This CDR3 has 15 residues. Per germline, CDR1 SGHDN and CDR2 FVKESK. V shed 4 bases and J shed 2 bases, with 15 bases lying between them.

The chain carries TRBV21-1 and TRBJ2-5; the D call TRBD1 from the table was never checked on the DNA. TRBV21-1 is a listed pseudogene. The length of the CDR3 is 20 residues. The DNA for the CDR3 is TGTGCCAGCAGCAAAGAAAGGAACAGGACAGGGGCGTTAAACCAAGAGACCCAGTACTTC. Its translation is CASSKERNRTGALNQETQYF.

V usage is TRBV6-5 and J usage is TRBJ1-3; 7 nucleotides line up with TRBD1. The CDR3 extends over 17 amino acids. From germline, CDR1 is MNHEY and CDR2 SVGAGI. The junction had 7 bases not matched to a gene; V was cut back by 0 bases and J by 2 bases. The CDR3, as DNA: TGTGCCAGCAGTTACTCGAGACGAGGGGGCGCTGGAAACACCATATATTTT. This gives the protein CASSYSRRGGAGNTIYF.

This clonotype has at least ten counts. CDR3 loop: CASTPGLAGSPYNEQFF. DNA for the CDR3: TGCGCCAGCACCCCGGGACTAGCGGGGAGTCCCTACAATGAGCAGTTCTTC. The chain joins TRBV4-3 to TRBJ2-1, with 13 bases that match TRBD2. With V trimmed by 7 bases and J by 2 bases, 8 bases remained unmatched. The length of the CDR3 is 17 residues. Germline V gene data show CDR1 as LGHNA and CDR2 as YSLEER.

This clonotype has just a few counts. The chain combines TRBV28 with TRBJ1-1; 8 bases agree with TRBD1. CDR1 MDHEN and CDR2 SYDVKM come from the germline V gene. The CDR3 has 21 residues. V dropped 1 base and J dropped 3; count of bases not matched to a gene: 22. DNA of the CDR3: TGTGCCAGCAGTTTATTCTCTGAGATAAGACAGGGGAAGGGGTCGGACACTGAAGCTTTCTTT. This encodes CASSLFSEIRQGKGSDTEAFF.